This TCR beta chain is from a study of T cells in Graves' hyperthyroidism and ophthalmopathy. Study context: Peripheral blood was taken when the disease was first diagnosed, before any treatment began.

The study excluded patients with uncontrolled infection, other autoimmune disease, pregnancy or lactation. Thyroid ultrasound, orbital computed tomography, clinical symptoms, and serum thyroxine and TRAb underpinned diagnoses. Findings of the study overall: Prediction of ophthalmopathy progression came a median about 6 months pre-onset.

This clonotype has only a few counts. The antigen remains unidentified. Amplification yielded TCR beta CDR3 regions, with RNA transcripts as the source. The HTBI primer set drove a first-round RT-PCR of the TCR CDR3. Each CDR3 protein is one row after TCRdb ran MiXCR on the multiplex PCR reads. The sample holds approximately 380,000 distinct CDR3 sequences, 15% to 20% seen once. Per germline, CDR1 SEHNR and CDR2 FQNEAQ (reference sequence). The CDR3 extends over 14 amino acids. Trimming cost V 0 bases and J 9 bases; bases outside gene matches: 5. This clonotype was sampled from a man between 18 and 29 years old with Graves' ophthalmopathy. The chain uses TRBV7-9 and TRBJ2-4; TRBD1 matches at 7 bases. The sequencing input was blood. The CDR3 coding sequence is TGTGCCAGCAGCTTAGCCGGGACAGAGGGCATTCAGTACTTC. Translation gives CASSLAGTEGIQYF.